This note documents a single T cell receptor (beta chain) sequence. The antigen is not known. The CDR3 loop spans 15 amino acids. The V gene end was trimmed by 7 bases and the J gene end by 4 bases; junction bases not matched to a gene: 10. CDR1 is SGHTA, CDR2 FQGNSA, per germline. Using a J-beta primer mix together with a sample-barcoded 5' primer, a second PCR was run for roughly 6 to 11 cycles. From each sample, at least 3 million paired-end reads containing CDR3 were obtained. TCRdb reprocessed the 5' RACE reads via MiXCR and lists one record per CDR3 protein. The sample records some 1.6 million distinct CDR3 sequences, around 35% being singletons. Each donor was a healthy Caucasian individual from Russia, aged about 6 to 100. Total RNA, at least 5 micrograms per sample, was extracted from PBMCs. The data are from a study of blood T cells in healthy people across ages. Study-wide results and caveats: Estimated diversity that came from one million T cells was considered an underestimate.

The chain has TRBV7-2 and TRBJ2-3, with TRBD2 matching over 8 bases. This clonotype was sampled from a woman under 40 in good health. Source material: blood. CDR3 protein: CASKFGGRLADTQYF. DNA of the CDR3: TGTGCCAGCAAATTTGGCGGGAGGTTGGCAGATACGCAGTATTTT.